This T cell receptor beta chain stems from a study of CD8 T cells in ankylosing spondylitis. Overall study results and limits: For ankylosing spondylitis blood, a TCR beta motif of several highly homologous variants appeared characteristic.

This CDR3 comprises 14 residues. Trimming cost V 6 bases and J 1 base, with 11 bases left between them. TCRdb independently ran MiXCR on the 5' RACE reads; one entry per CDR3 protein. The table records 340,000 or so distinct CDR3 sequences, roughly 14% of them present only once. This clonotype came up a few times. Its target is not known. Input material: blood, either unsorted or a sorted T cell fraction (not recorded which). The chain employs TRBV12-3 or TRBV12-4 and TRBJ2-3; tentative D call: TRBD1 (5 bases). This receptor was taken from a male donor with ankylosing spondylitis or in good health (not recorded which). The CDR3 reads CASSMTERTDTQYF. The CDR3 nucleotides are TGTGCCAGCAGCATGACAGAGCGCACAGATACGCAGTATTTT.